Below are 11 T cell receptor beta chains sequenced from a single sample in a study of blood T cell repertoires in COVID-19. TCRdb's copy holds only in-frame clones and misses some; the assay was immunoSEQ multiplex PCR. Among about 120,000 clones, around 80% were seen once, and the ten largest hold 30% to 45%. The source material was peripheral blood. These TCRs come from a man in his forties or fifties with active or convalescent COVID-19.

This rearrangement joins TRBV10-3 to TRBJ1-5; 8 nucleotides match TRBD1. In germline, CDR1 is ENHRY, CDR2 SYGVKD. The trim removed 10 bases at V and 5 bases at J, leaving 7 bases unmatched. CDR3 length: 13 residues. For the CDR3, the DNA is TGTGCCACCGCTGCACAGGGGGATCAGCCCCAGCATTTT. This codes for CATAAQGDQPQHF.

The chain couples TRBV5-1 to TRBJ1-4, with D perhaps TRBD1 (6 bases). Germline values: CDR1 SGHRS, CDR2 YFSETQ. The CDR3 sequence is 17 residues long. Trimming removed 0 bases at V and 2 bases at J, with 14 bases between. This CDR3 reads CASSLDPGGGTNEKLFF. The CDR3 DNA is TGCGCCAGCAGCTTGGATCCCGGTGGGGGCACTAATGAAAAACTGTTTTTT.

This clone was found a few times. The chain uses TRBV29-1 and TRBJ2-7; D remains unclear. The V gene lost 2 bases and the J gene lost 7 bases, with 12 bases spanning the gap. This CDR3 is built from 12 residues. Germline values: CDR1 SQVTM, CDR2 ANQGSEA. The CDR3 nucleotides read TGCAGCGTTGAAACGAGCGCCTTTGAGCAGTACTTC. The encoded protein is CSVETSAFEQYF.

CDR3 loop: CASSWQGLNYGYTF. The CDR3 DNA reads as TGTGCCAGCAGTTGGCAGGGCTTAAACTATGGCTACACCTTC. The chain recombines TRBV6-6 with TRBJ1-2; D might be TRBD1 (5 bases). The germline CDR1 and CDR2 sequences are MNHNY and SVGAGI (reference sequence). CDR3 length: 14 residues. Trimming shortened V by 4 bases and J by 2 bases, and 11 bases separated the two germline ends.

The chain carries TRBV11-1 and TRBJ2-4; D ambiguous. V was cut by 4 bases and J by 1 base, with 11 bases left in between. The CDR3 extends over 15 amino acids. The V gene's germline CDR1 is SGHAT and CDR2 FQDESV (reference sequence). The CDR3 bases are TGTGCCAGCAGCTCATCACTTGTCGCCAAAAACATTCAGTACTTC. Translating it yields CASSSSLVAKNIQYF.

J is TRBJ1-1 and V is TRBV11-3, with D unresolved. The germline V gene has CDR1 SGHNT and CDR2 YENEEA. V dropped 5 bases and J dropped 0 bases, with 10 bases sitting between them. The CDR3 is 14 amino acids. The CDR3 is CASSRGVMNTEAFF. CDR3 DNA sequence: TGTGCCAGCAGCCGCGGGGTAATGAACACTGAAGCTTTCTTT.

This clone appeared a single time. This chain uses TRBV11-2 with TRBJ2-3; 9 bases line up with TRBD1. Germline V lookup: CDR1 SGHAT, CDR2 FQNNGV. The CDR3 sequence is 17 residues long. Unmatched junction bases numbered 7, after V lost 1 base and J lost 2 bases. The CDR3 region has the DNA TGTGCCAGCAGCTTAGGTGCGGGGACAGGGTACACAGATACGCAGTATTTT. Residues: CASSLGAGTGYTDTQYF.

Only one count was recorded for this clone. The V gene is TRBV10-3, the J gene TRBJ1-1; perhaps TRBD1 as D (6 bases). The V gene lost 2 bases and the J gene lost 5 bases, with 15 bases spanning the gap. The V gene's germline CDR1 is ENHRY and CDR2 SYGVKD. The CDR3 covers 15 residues. CDR3 DNA sequence: TGTGCCATCAGTGAGCTCTCAGGGGCGCGGACTGAAGCTTTCTTT. This gives the protein CAISELSGARTEAFF.

The chain couples TRBV14 to TRBJ2-1; 7 bases match TRBD1. CDR1 and CDR2 (germline): SGHDN, FVKESK. The CDR3 is 17 amino acids. The ends lost 1 base at V and 8 bases at J; junction bases unmatched: 14. The CDR3 DNA reads TGTGCCAGCAGCCAAGGGCGGACAGGTTTGGGGGTCGATGAGCAGTTCTTC. Protein product: CASSQGRTGLGVDEQFF.

This chain connects TRBV25-1 to TRBJ1-2, with 7 positions matching TRBD1. Germline V gene sequence: CDR1 MGHDK, CDR2 SYGVNS. CDR3 length equals 12 residues. V shed 5 bases and J 4 bases; nucleotides not matched to a gene: 1. CDR3 nucleotide sequence: TGTGCCAGCAGTAGACAGGGCTATGGCTACACCTTC. This codes for CASSRQGYGYTF.

V is TRBV7-9 and J is TRBJ2-7; 7 nucleotides agree with TRBD2. Trimming at V came to 2 bases and at J to 3 bases, leaving 4 bases not matched to a gene. Germline CDR1 and CDR2: SEHNR and FQNEAQ (reference sequence). CDR3 size: 14 residues. The CDR3 loop is CASSLTSDYYEQYF. The CDR3 DNA reads TGTGCCAGCAGCTTAACTAGCGATTACTACGAGCAGTACTTC.